Following are 23 T cell receptor beta chains from one sample sequenced in a study of cytomegalovirus exposure and HLA in healthy donors. Use of 60 Vbeta and 13 Jbeta primers characterized the PCR. Sequencing used immunoSEQ multiplex PCR; TCRdb keeps in-frame clones, though not all of them. The data contain 95,000 to 150,000 clones, more than 60% of them seen just once; the ten biggest clones take up approximately 1.5%. Material: PBMCs. Every receptor here comes from a man younger than 35 in good health and CMV-seronegative.

On this clone itself: Mismatch with germline at one junction end may stem from a read error. This rearrangement joins TRBV6-6 to TRBJ2-1; TRBD2 matches at 7 bases. The CDR3 length is 15 residues. Germline V CDR1 and CDR2: MNHNY, SVGAGI (reference sequence). The CDR3 loop is CPSSPGRVVYNEQFF. For the CDR3, the DNA is TGTCCCAGCAGCCCGGGGAGGGTGGTCTACAATGAGCAGTTCTTC.

V and J are TRBV19 and TRBJ1-5, with D possibly being TRBD1 (6 bases). V lost 6 bases to trimming and J lost 0 bases, with 9 bases between them. Germline V gene data show CDR1 as LNHDA and CDR2 as SQIVND (reference sequence). CDR3 length equals 14 residues. The CDR3 region has the DNA TGTGCCAGTAGAAGGGGGTTTAGCAATCAGCCCCAGCATTTT. As protein: CASRRGFSNQPQHF. Full variable domain (rest looked up from reference TRBV19 and TRBJ1-5): DGGITQSPKYLFRKEGQNVTLSCEQNLNHDAMYWYRQDPGQGLRLIYYSQIVNDFQKGDIAEGYSVSREKKESFPLTVTSAQKNPTAFYLCASRRGFSNQPQHFGDGTRLSIL.

This chain joins TRBV27 and TRBJ2-7; TRBD2 agrees at 12 bases. Germline V CDR1 and CDR2: MNHEY, SMNVEV (reference sequence). The ends lost 4 bases at V and 3 bases at J; junction bases unmatched: 16. The CDR3 is 19 residues long. In nucleotides, the CDR3 is TGTGCCAGCAGTTGGGAGGGGCCCTGGACTAGCGGGACCAACTACGAGCAGTACTTC. As protein: CASSWEGPWTSGTNYEQYF.

The gene calls are TRBV5-1 and TRBJ2-2; D perhaps matches TRBD2 (6 bases). This CDR3 comprises 14 residues. Trimming removed 4 bases at V and 5 bases at J, with 12 bases between. Germline V gene lookup returns CDR1 SGHRS and CDR2 YFSETQ. The CDR3 is CASSLDLATGELFF. In DNA form, the CDR3 reads TGCGCCAGCAGCCTTGACCTAGCGACCGGGGAGCTGTTTTTT.

This clone was counted once. This sequence joins TRBV7-8 and TRBJ2-7; a weak D match, TRBD2 (5 bases). This CDR3 spans 16 amino acids. Germline CDR1 SGHVS, CDR2 FQNEAQ. V was pared by 1 base and J by 4 bases, with 17 bases between. This CDR3 reads CASSLVGQRNNYEQYF. In DNA form, the CDR3 reads TGTGCCAGCAGCTTAGTAGGTCAGCGGAACAATTACGAGCAGTACTTC.

The chain combines TRBV6-6 with TRBJ2-7, with 8 nucleotides matching TRBD1. Germline CDR1 and CDR2: MNHNY and SVGAGI (reference sequence). CDR3 length: 15 amino acids. The trim removed 3 bases at V and 2 bases at J, leaving 6 bases unmatched. CDR3 DNA: TGTGCCAGCAGTTATTACCTACAGGGGGCCTACGAGCAGTACTTC. This gives the protein CASSYYLQGAYEQYF.

The CDR3 reads CASSYKTGYDTQYF. In DNA form, the CDR3 reads TGTGCCAGCAGTTACAAAACAGGGTACGATACGCAGTATTTT. The gene calls are TRBV27 and TRBJ2-3; D perhaps matches TRBD1 (6 bases). Germline V gene lookup returns CDR1 MNHEY and CDR2 SMNVEV (reference sequence). The CDR3 sequence is 14 residues long. V lost 4 bases to trimming and J lost 6 bases, with 14 bases between them.

The chain carries TRBV28 and TRBJ2-7; possible D gene TRBD2, 5 bases. The germline V gene encodes CDR1 MDHEN and CDR2 SYDVKM. The CDR3 extends over 14 amino acids. Trimming removed 1 base at V and 2 bases at J, with 9 bases between. The CDR3 spells CASSLLGSPYEQYF. CDR3 coding DNA: TGTGCCAGCAGTTTATTGGGGAGTCCCTACGAGCAGTACTTC.

The chain employs TRBV6-5 and TRBJ1-3; possible D gene TRBD1, 6 bases. Germline V gene data show CDR1 as MNHEY and CDR2 as SVGAGI. The V end lost 0 bases, the J end lost 4 bases, and 10 bases lay between the germline ends. This CDR3 spans 15 amino acids. CDR3 DNA: TGTGCCAGCAGTTACTCGTGGCAGGGGGGAAACACCATATATTTT. Translating gives CASSYSWQGGNTIYF.

This chain joins TRBV29-1 and TRBJ2-4, with 7 bases aligning to TRBD2. Germline lookup yields CDR1 SQVTM and CDR2 ANQGSEA. The trim removed 5 bases at V and 6 bases at J, leaving 4 bases unmatched. CDR3 length: 12 residues. CDR3 DNA sequence: TGCAGCGTTCGGGGGGACCGAAACATTCAGTACTTC. Its translation: CSVRGDRNIQYF.

The chain carries TRBV9 and TRBJ2-1, with D unclear. Germline assignment: CDR1 SGDLS and CDR2 YYNGEE. V lost 3 bases and J lost 4, with 11 bases in between. CDR3 length: 14 residues. The CDR3 here is CASSDNKVYNEQFF. The CDR3 DNA sequence: TGTGCCAGCAGCGACAACAAAGTATACAATGAGCAGTTCTTC.

V is TRBV5-4 and J is TRBJ2-1; a possible D gene is TRBD2 (5 bases). The CDR3 has 15 residues. V was pared by 0 bases and J by 1 base, with 8 bases between. Germline values: CDR1 SGHNT, CDR2 YYREEE (reference sequence). CDR3 DNA sequence: TGTGCCAGCAGCTTGGTTAGCGAGTCCTACAATGAGCAGTTCTTC. This gives the protein CASSLVSESYNEQFF.

This clone was observed a few times. The chain carries TRBV5-1 and TRBJ2-1; 12 bases fit TRBD2. The CDR3 contains 17 residues. V lost 7 bases, J lost 0 bases, and 8 bases stayed unmatched. Germline loops: CDR1 SGHRS, CDR2 YFSETQ. In DNA, the CDR3 is TGCGCCAGCCGCATAGGACTAGCGGGAAACTCCTACAATGAGCAGTTCTTC. Its translation is CASRIGLAGNSYNEQFF.

The V call is TRBV6-5, the J call TRBJ2-7; D gene unclear. The germline V gene encodes CDR1 MNHEY and CDR2 SVGAGI. This CDR3 spans 14 amino acids. Trimming left V 2 bases short and J 4 bases short, with 12 bases between. The CDR3 DNA sequence: TGTGCCAGCAGTTACGGGCTCCTCATTTACGAGCAGTACTTC. Residues: CASSYGLLIYEQYF.

The rearrangement uses TRBV29-1 and TRBJ1-1; D is perhaps TRBD1 (5 bases). The V gene lost 5 bases and the J gene lost 0 bases, with 10 bases spanning the gap. Germline loops: CDR1 SQVTM, CDR2 ANQGSEA. This CDR3 has 13 amino acids. The CDR3 bases are TGCAGCGTTTCCGCGACAGTGAACACTGAAGCTTTCTTT. As protein: CSVSATVNTEAFF.

J is TRBJ2-7 and V is TRBV6-5, with 8 bases fitting TRBD2. J lost 5 bases, V lost 5 bases, and 11 bases had no gene match. The CDR3 has 15 amino acids. Germline CDR1 reads MNHEY; CDR2 reads SVGAGI. CDR3 in DNA: TGTGCCAGCAGTACCGGACTAGCCCCTTCCAACGAGCAGTACTTC. It yields the protein CASSTGLAPSNEQYF.

The rearrangement uses TRBV10-1 and TRBJ2-1; D ambiguous. The ends were cut back, 2 bases at V and 6 bases at J, with 8 bases in the middle. Germline CDR1 is WNHNN and CDR2 is SYGVQD (reference sequence). The CDR3 is 13 amino acids. CDR3 sequence reads: CASSEHLVNEQFF. The CDR3 coding sequence is TGCGCCAGCAGTGAGCACCTAGTCAATGAGCAGTTCTTC.

V gene TRBV5-4 combines with J gene TRBJ2-3; possible D gene TRBD1, 5 bases. The ends were cut back, 3 bases at V and 1 base at J, with 24 bases in the middle. The CDR3 is made up of 19 amino acids. Looked up from germline, CDR1 is SGHNT and CDR2 is YYREEE (reference sequence). The DNA for the CDR3 is TGTGCCAGCAGCTCACGCGAAATTCTCCGAACAGGAGGCACAGATACGCAGTATTTT. This encodes CASSSREILRTGGTDTQYF.

The V gene is TRBV5-4, the J gene TRBJ2-3, with a tentative D call TRBD1 (6 bases). The CDR3 covers 13 residues. V shed 10 bases and J shed 2 bases, with 14 bases lying between them. Germline V gives CDR1 SGHNT, CDR2 YYREEE (reference sequence). The CDR3: CALATGSTDTQYF. The CDR3 DNA sequence: TGTGCCCTCGCGACAGGCTCCACAGATACGCAGTATTTT.

V and J are TRBV29-1 and TRBJ1-5, with TRBD1 matching over 10 bases. The CDR3 sequence is 14 residues long. Germline CDR1 is SQVTM and CDR2 is ANQGSEA. V gave up 5 bases and J gave up 7 bases; unmatched junction bases: 8. CDR3 coding DNA: TGCAGCGTTAAGGGACAGGGGAAAGGACAGCCCCAGCATTTT. Protein: CSVKGQGKGQPQHF.

V usage is TRBV2 and J usage is TRBJ2-7, with D uncertain. CDR1 and CDR2 from the germline V gene are SNHLY and FYNNEI. V lost 4 bases to trimming and J lost 9 bases, with 10 bases between them. This CDR3 is 11 amino acids long. Written as DNA, the CDR3 is TGTGCCAGCAGTGGGGCTGTGTGGCAGTACTTC. It codes for CASSGAVWQYF.

This clone was counted between two and nine times. The chain couples TRBV7-2 to TRBJ2-6, with D tentatively TRBD1 (5 bases). The CDR3 runs to 15 residues. Germline CDR1 SGHTA, CDR2 FQGNSA. V shed 5 bases and J shed 1 base, with 9 bases lying between them. CDR3 coding DNA: TGTGCCAGCAGCCCCCAGGGTTCTGGGGCCAACGTCCTGACTTTC. Protein: CASSPQGSGANVLTF.

The rearrangement links TRBV5-1 to TRBJ1-1, with TRBD1 matching over 11 bases. The CDR3 consists of 15 residues. CDR1 is SGHRS, CDR2 YFSETQ, per germline. V was clipped by 4 bases and J by 4 bases; unmatched bases: 6. CDR3 amino acids: CASSPGTGGGTEAFF. The CDR3 region has the DNA TGCGCCAGCAGCCCAGGGACAGGGGGAGGCACTGAAGCTTTCTTT.